The 24 T cell receptor beta chains below come from one sample, sequenced in a study of graft-versus-host responses after intestinal transplantation. The data were produced by immunoSEQ multiplex PCR, yet TCRdb's version contains in-frame clones alone and is incomplete. The data show some 90,000 clones, approximately 90% seen once. Their antigens remain unidentified. Sequenced here: unstimulated CD8+ T cells sorted from spleen or lymph node cells, sampled before transplant. These receptors were collected from a human donor who was the organ donor for an intestinal transplant.

The V and J genes are TRBV4-1 and TRBJ2-3; possible D gene TRBD1, 6 bases. Germline loops: CDR1 MGHRA, CDR2 YSYEKL. Trimming took off 3 bases at V and 7 bases at J, with 11 bases between the two ends. The CDR3 runs to 13 residues. The CDR3 sequence is CASSQSQGNTQYF. The CDR3 nucleotides are TGCGCCAGCAGCCAGTCACAGGGAAATACGCAGTATTTT.

The J gene is TRBJ1-2, the V gene TRBV28, with D tentatively TRBD1 (5 bases). This CDR3 comprises 13 residues. Germline CDR1 and CDR2: MDHEN and SYDVKM. The V end lost 7 bases, the J end lost 8 bases, and 17 bases lay between the germline ends. CDR3 sequence reads: CASTDPGGKGYTF. The DNA for the CDR3 is TGTGCCAGCACCGATCCCGGGGGGAAGGGCTACACCTTC.

The chain uses TRBV11-2 and TRBJ2-1; 12 bases line up with TRBD2. The CDR3 is made up of 15 amino acids. Germline V CDR1 and CDR2: SGHAT, FQNNGV. V was clipped by 5 bases and J by 6 bases; unmatched bases: 5. This chain's CDR3 is CASSPSGGAANEQFF. DNA for the CDR3: TGTGCCAGCAGCCCTAGCGGGGGGGCCGCCAATGAGCAGTTCTTC.

CDR3 in DNA: TGTGCCAGCAGCTTGTCGGGACAGGGGAATCCACCCCTCCACTTT. It translates to CASSLSGQGNPPLHF. V is TRBV5-6 and J is TRBJ1-6; the match to TRBD1 covers 10 bases. Germline V gives CDR1 SGHDT, CDR2 YYEEEE. The V gene end was trimmed by 1 base and the J gene end by 11 bases; junction bases not matched to a gene: 6. The CDR3 is 15 amino acids.

J is TRBJ1-2 and V is TRBV29-1; TRBD1 is a possible D gene (5 bases). Deletions cut 7 bases from V and 6 bases from J, with 12 bases between. The CDR3 has 11 amino acids. Germline V gene lookup returns CDR1 SQVTM and CDR2 ANQGSEA. The CDR3 spells CSAAGGDGYTF. CDR3 DNA: TGCAGCGCTGCGGGAGGGGATGGCTACACCTTC. Supplemented by reference TRBV29-1 and TRBJ1-2, the full variable domain reads SAVISQKPSRDICQRGTSLTIQCQVDSQVTMMFWYRQQPGQSLTLIATANQGSEATYESGFVIDKFPISRPNLTFSTLTVSNMSPEDSSIYLCSAAGGDGYTFGSGTRLTVV.

V usage is TRBV7-2 and J usage is TRBJ2-7; D remains unclear. Germline CDR1 is SGHTA and CDR2 is FQGNSA. V lost 3 bases, J lost 0 bases, and 3 bases lay in between. This CDR3 is built from 12 residues. The CDR3 DNA sequence: TGTGCCAGCAGCTTCTTCTCCTACGAGCAGTACTTC. It codes for CASSFFSYEQYF.

This sequence joins TRBV4-1 and TRBJ2-3; D is undetermined. V gave up 1 base and J gave up 5 bases, with 7 bases separating them. Germline loops: CDR1 MGHRA, CDR2 YSYEKL. The CDR3 is 13 residues long. The DNA for the CDR3 is TGCGCCAGCAGCCAAGGCTTAGTAGATACGCAGTATTTT. Its translation is CASSQGLVDTQYF.

This chain connects TRBV2 to TRBJ1-2; the D gene is possibly TRBD1 (6 bases). CDR3 size: 15 residues. V lost 6 bases to trimming and J lost 4 bases, with 18 bases between them. Germline V CDR1 and CDR2: SNHLY, FYNNEI. CDR3 DNA sequence: TGTGCCAGCAGGGGAAACAGGGACGCGTCCTATGGCTACACCTTC. Translated: CASRGNRDASYGYTF.

The chain carries TRBV4-3 and TRBJ1-4, with a tentative D call TRBD1 (5 bases). The V and J ends lost 7 bases and 2 bases respectively, with 14 bases between them. Germline values: CDR1 LGHNA, CDR2 YSLEER. The CDR3 loop spans 15 amino acids. This chain's CDR3 is CASKGMQGTNEKLFF. CDR3 in DNA: TGCGCCAGCAAAGGGATGCAGGGCACTAATGAAAAACTGTTTTTT.

The genes are TRBV2 and TRBJ1-3, with 7 bases matching TRBD1. The V segment lost 3 bases and the J segment 0 bases; nucleotides outside the gene matches: 5. Germline V gene lookup returns CDR1 SNHLY and CDR2 FYNNEI. This CDR3 is 16 amino acids long. The CDR3: CASSEGTVSSGNTIYF. As DNA, the CDR3 is TGTGCCAGCAGTGAGGGGACAGTCAGCTCTGGAAACACCATATATTTT.

The chain uses TRBV5-1 and TRBJ2-7; no firm D call. Germline lookup yields CDR1 SGHRS and CDR2 YFSETQ. The CDR3 sequence is 12 residues long. V gave up 1 base and J gave up 2 bases, with 4 bases separating them. This CDR3 is CASSLPTYEQYF. The CDR3 region has the DNA TGCGCCAGCAGCTTGCCTACCTACGAGCAGTACTTC.

This chain joins TRBV5-1 and TRBJ1-2, with a tentative D call TRBD1 (6 bases). This CDR3 spans 13 amino acids. The V end was cut by 7 bases, the J end by 4 bases, with 14 bases between. Germline V gene lookup returns CDR1 SGHRS and CDR2 YFSETQ. Here the CDR3 DNA reads TGCGCCAGCTCCCGGGGGGGCCGCTATGGCTACACCTTC. Its protein product is CASSRGGRYGYTF. The full variable domain, with the rest looked up from reference TRBV5-1 and TRBJ1-2, is KAGVTQTPRYLIKTRGQQVTLSCSPISGHRSVSWYQQTPGQGLQFLFEYFSETQRNKGNFPGRFSGRQFSNSRSEMNVSTLELGDSALYLCASSRGGRYGYTFGSGTRLTVV.

The gene calls are TRBV7-6 and TRBJ1-6, with a possible D match to TRBD1 (6 bases). Trimming took off 4 bases at V and 7 bases at J, with 14 bases between the two ends. Germline assignment: CDR1 SGHVS and CDR2 FNYEAQ. The CDR3 has 15 amino acids. CDR3 protein: CASSSRGGRNSPLHF. The CDR3 DNA sequence: TGTGCCAGCAGCTCGAGGGGGGGCCGGAATTCACCCCTCCACTTT.

The chain combines TRBV4-1 with TRBJ2-2, with 9 bases matching TRBD1. Germline assignment: CDR1 MGHRA and CDR2 YSYEKL. The CDR3 loop spans 15 amino acids. V lost 4 bases to trimming and J lost 6 bases; unmatched junction nucleotides: 6. The CDR3 DNA sequence: TGCGCCAGCAGCCCGTCCCGGGACAGGGCCGGGGAGCTGTTTTTT. Encoded protein: CASSPSRDRAGELFF.

The rearrangement links TRBV4-1 to TRBJ2-1; D possibly corresponds to TRBD2 (6 bases). Germline V CDR1 and CDR2: MGHRA, YSYEKL. With 3 bases removed from V and 2 bases from J, the gap between germline ends came to 11 bases. CDR3 length: 15 residues. This chain's CDR3 is CASSHPGLTYNEQFF. The CDR3 DNA is TGCGCCAGCAGCCATCCCGGACTAACCTACAATGAGCAGTTCTTC.

The CDR3 loop reads CASSRGRTDTQYF. The DNA for the CDR3 is TGTGCCAGCAGCAGGGGCCGCACAGATACGCAGTATTTT. This chain links TRBV25-1 with TRBJ2-3, with D perhaps TRBD1 (6 bases). CDR3 length: 13 amino acids. Trimming removed 6 bases from V and 1 base from J, with 8 bases in between. The germline gives CDR1 MGHDK, CDR2 SYGVNS.

V gene TRBV28 combines with J gene TRBJ1-6, with a possible D match to TRBD1 (5 bases). The V and J ends lost 5 bases and 7 bases respectively, with 18 bases between them. CDR1 is MDHEN and CDR2 is SYDVKM in the germline V gene. The length of the CDR3 is 16 residues. CDR3 nucleotide sequence: TGTGCCAGCAGTACTGGGGGACTCCTCCCCAATTCACCCCTCCACTTT. This sequence encodes CASSTGGLLPNSPLHF. The complete variable domain, with remaining parts taken from reference TRBV28 and TRBJ1-6, reads DVKVTQSSRYLVKRTGEKVFLECVQDMDHENMFWYRQDPGLGLRLIYFSYDVKMKEKGDIPEGYSVSREKKERFSLILESASTNQTSMYLCASSTGGLLPNSPLHFGNGTRLTVT.

This CDR3 is CASSQGGGGQGYSGNTIYF. CDR3 sequence (DNA): TGTGCCAGCAGCCAAGGGGGTGGGGGACAGGGGTACTCTGGAAACACCATATATTTT. The rearrangement uses TRBV4-2 and TRBJ1-3, with TRBD1 identical over 10 bases. The CDR3 contains 19 residues. Germline CDR1 LGHNA, CDR2 YNFKEQ. V shed 1 base and J 0 bases; nucleotides not matched to a gene: 9.

The rearrangement links TRBV28 to TRBJ2-3; 13 bases are shared with TRBD2. Germline trimming cut 5 bases from V and 6 bases from J; bases unmatched to any gene: 5. The CDR3 is 15 amino acids. CDR1 is MDHEN and CDR2 is SYDVKM in the germline V gene. The DNA of the CDR3 is TGTGCCAGCAGTCCCAGGACTAGCGGGGGCGATACGCAGTATTTT. It encodes CASSPRTSGGDTQYF.

The CDR3 loop is CASSLVTGFYEQYF. The CDR3 nucleotides read TGCGCCAGCAGCTTGGTAACAGGCTTCTACGAGCAGTACTTC. This chain joins TRBV5-1 and TRBJ2-5, with D tentatively TRBD1 (5 bases). The J call may be wrong; the DNA end is better matched by TRBJ2-7. The CDR3 length is 14 residues. Germline CDR1 SGHRS, CDR2 YFSETQ.

The chain employs TRBV10-2 and TRBJ2-7, with 9 bases fitting TRBD2. The CDR3 is made up of 17 amino acids. V lost 0 bases and J lost 2; bases outside the gene matches: 8. CDR1 is WSHSY, CDR2 SAAADI, per germline. This CDR3 is CASSESGERGAPYEQYF. CDR3 in DNA: TGCGCCAGCAGTGAGTCGGGTGAGCGGGGGGCACCCTACGAGCAGTACTTC.

The rearrangement links TRBV9 to TRBJ2-1; 8 positions match TRBD2. Germline V gene lookup returns CDR1 SGDLS and CDR2 YYNGEE. With 5 bases clipped from V and 7 bases from J, the junction kept 5 bases outside the gene matches. The CDR3 is 13 amino acids. The CDR3 loop is CASRGLAGNEQFF. Written as DNA, the CDR3 is TGTGCCAGCAGAGGACTAGCAGGAAATGAGCAGTTCTTC. The entire variable domain, with the rest obtained from reference TRBV9 and TRBJ2-1, is as follows: DSGVTQTPKHLITATGQRVTLRCSPRSGDLSVYWYQQSLDQGLQFLIQYYNGEERAKGNILERFSAQQFPDLHSELNLSSLELGDSALYFCASRGLAGNEQFFGPGTRLTVL.

This clone was recorded once. This chain connects TRBV5-6 to TRBJ2-5, with a weak D call TRBD2 (6 bases). The CDR3 covers 14 residues. In germline, CDR1 is SGHDT, CDR2 YYEEEE. V was clipped by 5 bases and J by 3 bases, with 14 bases between them. The chain's CDR3 is CASSFQTRKETQYF. The CDR3 DNA sequence: TGTGCCAGCAGTTTTCAGACTAGAAAAGAGACCCAGTACTTC.

The chain links TRBV19 to TRBJ1-2, with TRBD1 identical over 7 bases. Trimming removed 5 bases from V and 3 bases from J; junction bases left unmatched: 9. Germline CDR1 is LNHDA and CDR2 is SQIVND (reference sequence). CDR3 length equals 15 residues. The CDR3 loop is CASSPSTGWDYGYTF. Here the CDR3 DNA reads TGTGCCAGTAGTCCCTCGACAGGGTGGGACTATGGCTACACCTTC.